A selection of T cell receptor beta chains follows, all from one sample in a study of T cells after yellow fever vaccination. TCRdb redid the calling of the 5' RACE reads with MiXCR, one entry per CDR3 protein. The sample lists roughly 150,000 distinct CDR3 sequences, around 7.3% occurring once. Sequences were derived from CD4+ T cells sorted from PBMCs, sampled 5 days after the first yellow fever vaccination. The receptors here all came from a man younger than 30 who received the YFV17D yellow fever vaccine. CDR3s include the opening cysteine and the closing phenylalanine or tryptophan. The order of the fields is D gene, J gene, CDR3 length, clone size, V gene, CDR3 protein, CDR3 DNA. The D gene is left open where the match is weak. Clone sizes are shown as once, few, many or a size class.

- | TRBJ2-3 | 18 | few | TRBV19 | CASSFGARSWSATDTQYF | TGTGCCAGTAGTTTCGGGGCCAGGTCGTGGTCGGCCACAGATACGCAGTATTTT
- | TRBJ1-1 | 14 | few | TRBV3-1 | CASSRRDSNTEAFF | TGTGCCAGCAGCCGGAGAGACAGTAACACTGAAGCTTTCTTT
- | TRBJ2-2 | 16 | many | TRBV9 | CASSVTLGANTGELFF | TGTGCCAGCAGCGTGACTTTGGGAGCGAACACCGGGGAGCTGTTTTTT
TRBD1 | TRBJ2-1 | 15 | many | TRBV20-1 | CSAPQGTVWGNEQFF | TGCAGTGCTCCCCAAGGGACAGTATGGGGGAATGAGCAGTTCTTC
- | TRBJ2-3 | 15 | many | TRBV5-1 | CASSLLLLSTDTQYF | TGCGCCAGCAGCTTGCTCTTGTTGAGCACAGATACGCAGTATTTT
TRBD1 | TRBJ1-2 | 16 | few | TRBV6-1 | CASSRQGGEKNYGYTF | TGTGCCAGCAGTCGGCAGGGGGGAGAAAAGAACTATGGCTACACCTTC
TRBD1 | TRBJ2-5 | 13 | many | TRBV6-5 | CASSSRQGRTQYF | TGTGCCAGCAGTTCCCGACAGGGCCGGACCCAGTACTTC
- | TRBJ2-4 | 16 | few | TRBV12-3/TRBV12-4 | CASSPGGSVTLNIQYF | TGTGCCAGCAGTCCCGGGGGTTCCGTCACCTTAAACATTCAGTACTTC
- | TRBJ2-4 | 16 | many | TRBV5-8 | CASTSTGLTAKNIQYF | TGTGCCAGCACGTCGACGGGCCTTACGGCCAAAAACATTCAGTACTTC
TRBD1 | TRBJ1-2 | 14 | many | TRBV4-3 | CASSQQDRAYGYTF | TGCGCCAGCAGCCAACAGGACAGGGCCTATGGCTACACCTTC